This is a list of T cell receptor beta chains from one sample in a study of PD-1 blockade in classical Hodgkin lymphoma. Sequencing used immunoSEQ multiplex PCR; TCRdb keeps in-frame clones, though not all of them. This sample yields approximately 12,000 clones, of which roughly 75% are seen a single time; over 9.5% belongs to the top ten. The sequencing here drew on peripheral blood mononuclear cells (PBMCs), taken at baseline. All receptors come from a human donor with classical Hodgkin lymphoma. Each CDR3 is given with its conserved first and last residue. The D gene is left open where the match is weak. Clone size is shown for a subset of rows, as once, few, many or a class of expanded clone.

v_call,clone_size,d_call,j_call,cdr3_aa,cdr3_nt
TRBV5-1,-,TRBD1,TRBJ1-6,CASSFTGGQNSPLHF,TGCGCCAGCAGCTTTACAGGGGGCCAAAATTCACCCCTCCACTTT
TRBV4-3,-,-,TRBJ2-4,CASSQVSGGGNIQYF,TGCGCCAGCAGCCAAGTCAGTGGGGGCGGGAACATTCAGTACTTC
TRBV7-8,few,-,TRBJ2-7,CASSLWRSSSYEQYF,TGTGCCAGCAGCTTATGGCGGTCCAGCTCCTACGAGCAGTACTTC
TRBV9,-,-,TRBJ2-7,CASSVSSTGEQYF,TGTGCCAGCAGCGTGTCCAGCACGGGCGAGCAGTACTTC
TRBV28,few,-,TRBJ2-7,CASSNPGQLYEQYF,TGTGCCAGCAGTAACCCCGGACAGTTATACGAGCAGTACTTC
TRBV25-1,once,TRBD2,TRBJ2-3,CATPGTRASDTQYF,TGTGCCACCCCCGGGACTAGGGCATCCGATACGCAGTATTTT
TRBV19,-,-,TRBJ1-5,CASTPREDQPQHF,TGTGCCAGTACCCCGAGGGAGGATCAGCCCCAGCATTTT
TRBV6-1,-,TRBD1,TRBJ2-2,CASSGSRDSWRTGELFF,TGTGCCAGCAGTGGATCCCGGGACAGCTGGCGGACCGGGGAGCTGTTTTTT
TRBV5-1,-,TRBD1,TRBJ1-2,CASSRLGQDIYGYTF,TGCGCCAGCAGCCGGCTAGGACAGGACATCTATGGCTACACCTTC
TRBV9,-,TRBD2,TRBJ2-5,CASSAGLAAQETQYF,TGTGCCAGCAGCGCGGGACTAGCGGCACAAGAGACCCAGTACTTC
TRBV6-5,-,TRBD1,TRBJ2-3,CASHLGGQTDTQYF,TGTGCCAGCCACCTAGGGGGCCAGACAGATACGCAGTATTTT
TRBV19,few,TRBD2,TRBJ2-5,CASSIQWTSGTQYF,TGTGCCAGTAGCATACAATGGACTAGTGGGACCCAGTACTTC
TRBV28,few,-,TRBJ2-7,CASSPSRFREQYF,TGTGCCAGCAGCCCGTCGAGGTTTCGGGAGCAGTACTTC
TRBV18,medium-sized,-,TRBJ1-1,CASSPLVETEAFF,TGTGCCAGCTCACCCCTAGTTGAGACTGAAGCTTTCTTT
TRBV2,-,TRBD2,TRBJ2-7,CASSESGTSGWYEQYF,TGTGCCAGCAGTGAATCCGGGACTAGCGGTTGGTACGAGCAGTACTTC
TRBV5-4,few,-,TRBJ2-3,CASSRAYTDTQYF,TGTGCCAGCAGCCGTGCCTACACAGATACGCAGTATTTT
TRBV5-5,-,-,TRBJ2-1,CASSSWTTINNEQFF,TGTGCCAGCAGCTCTTGGACTACCATAAACAATGAGCAGTTCTTC
TRBV2,-,TRBD1,TRBJ1-2,CASSVLGGQGARYGYTF,TGTGCCAGCAGTGTCCTTGGGGGACAGGGGGCTAGGTATGGCTACACCTTC
TRBV9,-,TRBD2,TRBJ2-5,CASSVVELAGGRQEETQYF,TGTGCCAGCAGCGTAGTTGAACTAGCGGGGGGGAGACAAGAAGAGACCCAGTACTTC
TRBV6-6,-,-,TRBJ1-1,CASSFRGIGTEAFF,TGTGCCAGCAGTTTCAGGGGAATTGGGACTGAAGCTTTCTTT
TRBV28,-,TRBD2,TRBJ2-5,CASRQGLERETQYF,TGTGCCAGCAGGCAAGGACTAGAACGGGAGACCCAGTACTTC
TRBV28,once,-,TRBJ1-3,CASSSPQGVGSGNTIYF,TGTGCCAGCAGTTCCCCACAGGGAGTGGGCTCTGGAAACACCATATATTTT
TRBV5-1,-,-,TRBJ2-3,CASRRDTFPPQYF,TGCGCCAGCAGGCGGGACACGTTTCCGCCGCAGTATTTT
TRBV7-9,-,-,TRBJ1-6,CASSVGGTYNSPLHF,TGTGCCAGCAGCGTGGGGGGAACCTATAATTCACCCCTCCACTTT
TRBV6-1,-,-,TRBJ2-7,CASSTPGNGVYEQYF,TGTGCCAGCAGCACCCCAGGGAACGGTGTCTACGAGCAGTACTTC
TRBV6-5,medium-sized,TRBD2,TRBJ2-1,CASRPTSGSYNEQFF,TGTGCCAGCAGACCTACTAGCGGGAGTTACAATGAGCAGTTCTTC
TRBV23-1,-,TRBD2,TRBJ2-7,CASSHHTSGTSGIYEQYF,TGCGCCAGCAGTCATCATACGTCCGGGACTAGCGGAATCTACGAGCAGTACTTC
TRBV28,-,-,TRBJ1-5,CASSWGNQPQHF,TGTGCCAGCAGTTGGGGAAATCAGCCCCAGCATTTT
TRBV6-6,-,-,TRBJ2-5,CASSMGVGTGPGTQYF,TGTGCCAGCAGTATGGGGGTCGGGACTGGCCCAGGGACCCAGTACTTC
TRBV9,-,TRBD2,TRBJ2-1,CASSVGGGVSYNEQFF,TGTGCCAGCAGCGTAGGTGGGGGGGTTTCGTACAATGAGCAGTTCTTC
TRBV28,-,-,TRBJ2-6,CASSFPTDTSGANVLTF,TGTGCCAGCAGTTTTCCCACAGACACCTCTGGGGCCAACGTCCTGACTTTC
TRBV6-1,few,-,TRBJ1-5,CASNPDRNQPQHF,TGTGCCAGCAACCCGGACCGAAATCAGCCCCAGCATTTT
TRBV7-3,-,TRBD1,TRBJ2-2,CASSITPRQGPGELFF,TGTGCCAGCAGCATAACCCCCAGACAGGGCCCCGGGGAGCTGTTTTTT
TRBV4-2,-,TRBD1,TRBJ1-1,CASSQQGAGTEAFF,TGTGCCAGCAGCCAACAGGGGGCGGGCACTGAAGCTTTCTTT
TRBV30,few,TRBD1,TRBJ1-1,CAWSRQGARTEAFF,TGTGCCTGGAGTCGACAGGGGGCGAGGACTGAAGCTTTCTTT
TRBV27,-,TRBD1,TRBJ2-1,CASRGRGGFHNEQFF,TGTGCCAGCAGGGGAAGAGGGGGCTTCCACAATGAGCAGTTCTTC
TRBV5-8,-,-,TRBJ2-6,CASGVYSGANVLTF,TGTGCCAGCGGGGTTTACTCTGGGGCCAACGTCCTGACTTTC
TRBV5-1,-,-,TRBJ2-7,CASSLGGLDSYEQYF,TGCGCCAGCAGCTTGGGCGGGTTGGACTCCTACGAGCAGTACTTC
TRBV18,-,TRBD1,TRBJ1-2,CASSLQDRGEGYTF,TGTGCCAGCTCACTGCAGGACAGGGGGGAAGGCTACACCTTC
TRBV18,-,-,TRBJ2-5,CASSPRVTQETQYF,TGTGCCAGCTCCCCCAGGGTGACCCAAGAGACCCAGTACTTC
TRBV2,few,-,TRBJ1-2,CASSLSGTFEGYTF,TGTGCCAGCAGCCTGTCTGGGACCTTCGAGGGCTACACCTTC
TRBV18,-,-,TRBJ1-2,CASSPQGESGYTF,TGTGCCAGCTCACCACAGGGGGAGTCTGGCTACACCTTC
TRBV5-4,-,TRBD1,TRBJ2-3,CASSTRQGADTQYF,TGTGCCAGCAGCACCCGACAGGGAGCAGATACGCAGTATTTT
TRBV9,-,-,TRBJ2-5,CASSVNSGGETQYF,TGTGCCAGCAGCGTTAACTCCGGGGGAGAGACCCAGTACTTC
TRBV5-1,-,-,TRBJ2-1,CASSLGDYNEQFF,TGCGCCAGCAGCTTGGGCGACTACAATGAGCAGTTCTTC